These 29 T cell receptor beta chains share one sample of origin, sequenced in a study of cytomegalovirus exposure and HLA in healthy donors. The PCR had 60 Vbeta and 13 Jbeta primers. Assay used: immunoSEQ multiplex PCR; TCRdb lists only in-frame clones, some missing. The sample lists over 110,000 clones; approximately 83% were seen once. Sample: PBMCs. These receptors were obtained from a male donor in good health and CMV-seronegative.

The chain links TRBV19 to TRBJ2-7; 7 nucleotides match TRBD1. The CDR3 sequence is 16 residues long. J gave up 3 bases and V 5 bases, and 13 bases lay outside the gene matches. Looked up from germline, CDR1 is LNHDA and CDR2 is SQIVND (reference sequence). CDR3 protein: CASSPRTGAMGYEQYF. The CDR3, as DNA: TGTGCCAGTAGTCCCCGGACAGGCGCCATGGGCTACGAGCAGTACTTC.

The chain employs TRBV15 and TRBJ2-3; 7 bases line up with TRBD2. Germline lookup yields CDR1 LNHNV and CDR2 YYDKDF (reference sequence). V gave up 8 bases and J gave up 5 bases; unmatched junction bases: 7. The CDR3 runs 13 residues. The CDR3 sequence is CATRDGGRDTQYF. The CDR3 DNA reads TGTGCCACCCGGGACGGGGGGAGAGATACGCAGTATTTT.

This rearrangement joins TRBV19 to TRBJ2-7; 8 positions agree with TRBD2. The CDR3 covers 15 residues. Germline V CDR1 and CDR2: LNHDA, SQIVND (reference sequence). The J segment lost 3 bases and the V segment lost 1 base, leaving 5 bases of the junction unmatched. Here the CDR3 DNA reads TGTGCCAGTAGTATAGGAACTAGCGGCTTCTACGAGCAGTACTTC. Its translation: CASSIGTSGFYEQYF.

This clone was seen only a few times. CDR3 residues: CASSLQGVPIDEQFF. The CDR3 bases are TGTGCCAGCAGCTTACAAGGGGTTCCGATCGACGAGCAGTTCTTC. The chain couples TRBV7-3 to TRBJ2-1, with D perhaps matching TRBD1 (5 bases). The CDR3 is 15 amino acids. The germline V gene has CDR1 SGHTA and CDR2 FQGTGA. Trimming took off 2 bases at V and 10 bases at J, with 18 bases between the two ends.

The rearrangement joins TRBV2 to TRBJ2-1, with 10 nucleotides matching TRBD2. V lost 8 bases, J lost 8 bases, and 3 bases stayed unmatched. The CDR3 consists of 12 residues. Germline-derived CDR1 and CDR2 are SNHLY and FYNNEI. Here the CDR3 reads CASSSGSDEQFF. The CDR3 DNA follows: TGTGCCAGCTCTAGCGGGAGTGATGAGCAGTTCTTC.

V gene TRBV9 combines with J gene TRBJ1-1; 7 bases agree with TRBD1. The J segment lost 0 bases and the V segment lost 3 bases, leaving 2 bases of the junction unmatched. The germline V gene encodes CDR1 SGDLS and CDR2 YYNGEE. The CDR3 covers 14 residues. The CDR3 region has the DNA TGTGCCAGCAGCGGGGACAGACTGAACACTGAAGCTTTCTTT. It yields the protein CASSGDRLNTEAFF.

The rearrangement joins TRBV5-4 to TRBJ1-2; D perhaps matches TRBD1 (6 bases). Trimming took off 0 bases at V and 5 bases at J, with 14 bases between the two ends. This CDR3 comprises 15 residues. Germline-derived CDR1 and CDR2 are SGHNT and YYREEE (reference sequence). CDR3 loop: CASSLAGTQTYGYTF. The CDR3 bases are TGTGCCAGCAGCTTGGCGGGGACACAAACTTATGGCTACACCTTC.

This chain uses TRBV7-9 with TRBJ2-1; the match to TRBD2 covers 14 bases. This CDR3 spans 17 amino acids. Germline-derived CDR1 and CDR2 are SEHNR and FQNEAQ (reference sequence). V was pared by 4 bases and J by 4 bases, with 6 bases of the junction left unmatched. DNA of the CDR3: TGTGCCAGCAGCTCGGGACTAGCGGGAGCTAAATACAATGAGCAGTTCTTC. It specifies CASSSGLAGAKYNEQFF.

This chain uses TRBV15 with TRBJ1-5; a possible D gene is TRBD1 (6 bases). This CDR3 is built from 15 residues. Germline loops: CDR1 LNHNV, CDR2 YYDKDF (reference sequence). Trimming left V 0 bases short and J 6 bases short, with 12 bases between. CDR3 coding DNA: TGTGCCACCAGCAGAGATTGGGGGGGCGGTCAGCCCCAGCATTTT. Translating it yields CATSRDWGGGQPQHF.

The chain couples TRBV5-6 to TRBJ1-2, with TRBD1 as a possible D gene (6 bases). Trimming took off 4 bases at V and 8 bases at J, with 15 bases between the two ends. Germline V gene lookup returns CDR1 SGHDT and CDR2 YYEEEE. This CDR3 has 13 residues. The CDR3 nucleotides are TGTGCCAGCAGCCTAGGGACACTGCGGGGCTACACCTTC. It encodes CASSLGTLRGYTF.

This chain connects TRBV6-1 to TRBJ1-5; 7 bases align to TRBD1. Germline V gene data show CDR1 as MNHNS and CDR2 as SASEGT. The CDR3 loop spans 16 amino acids. With V trimmed by 3 bases and J by 0 bases, 5 bases remained unmatched. The CDR3 sequence: CASSDRQGVSNQPQHF. The CDR3 nucleotides are TGTGCCAGCAGTGATAGGCAGGGGGTTAGCAATCAGCCCCAGCATTTT.

The chain links TRBV6-1 to TRBJ1-1, with D perhaps TRBD1 (6 bases). The V end was cut by 0 bases, the J end by 4 bases, with 15 bases between. The CDR3 is 16 amino acids. Germline values: CDR1 MNHNS, CDR2 SASEGT. Here the CDR3 reads CASSEAGAGRGTEAFF. Here the CDR3 DNA reads TGTGCCAGCAGTGAAGCGGGGGCAGGGAGGGGCACTGAAGCTTTCTTT.

This chain uses TRBV23-1 with TRBJ2-1; TRBD2 agrees at 8 bases. TRBV23-1 is given ORF status, its function remaining uncertain. The CDR3 runs 15 residues. Germline trimming cut 3 bases from V and 10 bases from J; bases unmatched to any gene: 11. DNA for the CDR3: TGCGCCAGCAGTCACGACCGGGAGGGCCTCGGGGAGCAGTTCTTC. As protein: CASSHDREGLGEQFF.

The chain joins TRBV2 to TRBJ2-3; D uncertain. The CDR3 is 14 amino acids. V was cut by 3 bases and J by 0 bases, with 7 bases left in between. Looked up from germline, CDR1 is SNHLY and CDR2 is FYNNEI. CDR3 in DNA: TGTGCCAGCAGTGAGGAGTTTAGCACAGATACGCAGTATTTT. Translation gives CASSEEFSTDTQYF.

The rearrangement links TRBV9 to TRBJ2-2, with D possibly being TRBD2 (6 bases). Trimming took off 3 bases at V and 0 bases at J, with 12 bases between the two ends. CDR1 is SGDLS and CDR2 is YYNGEE in the germline V gene. The CDR3 is 16 residues long. Written as DNA, the CDR3 is TGTGCCAGCAGCGCCTTTGCGGGACCGAACACCGGGGAGCTGTTTTTT. It codes for CASSAFAGPNTGELFF.

Only a few counts were recorded for this clone. The J gene is TRBJ2-1, the V gene TRBV27; 10 nucleotides align to TRBD2. Germline trimming cut 4 bases from V and 6 bases from J; bases unmatched to any gene: 15. The CDR3 runs to 18 residues. In germline, CDR1 is MNHEY, CDR2 SMNVEV (reference sequence). In DNA form, the CDR3 reads TGTGCCAGCAGTTCCTTATGGGTCCTAGCGGGAGAAACCAATGAGCAGTTCTTC. Protein: CASSSLWVLAGETNEQFF.

The gene calls are TRBV19 and TRBJ1-1; 9 nucleotides align to TRBD1. The CDR3 sequence is 12 residues long. V was clipped by 6 bases and J by 7 bases; unmatched bases: 3. In germline, CDR1 is LNHDA, CDR2 SQIVND (reference sequence). CDR3 in DNA: TGTGCCAGTAGACAGGGGGCAGTTGAAGCTTTCTTT. It is translated as CASRQGAVEAFF.

The J gene is TRBJ2-3, the V gene TRBV4-1, with 12 bases aligning to TRBD1. Germline V gene data show CDR1 as MGHRA and CDR2 as YSYEKL. The CDR3 spans 17 residues. V was clipped by 4 bases and J by 1 base; unmatched bases: 6. The CDR3 sequence is CASSLPRDRGRTDTQYF. CDR3 bases: TGCGCCAGCAGCCTACCTCGGGACAGGGGGCGCACAGATACGCAGTATTTT.

The chain is built from TRBV30 and TRBJ2-1, with 9 bases that match TRBD1. CDR1 GTSNPN and CDR2 SVGIG come from the germline V gene (reference sequence). The junction had 9 bases not matched to a gene; V was cut back by 3 bases and J by 12 bases. This CDR3 comprises 13 residues. The CDR3 spells CAWSETDRGRQFF. The CDR3, as DNA: TGTGCCTGGAGCGAGACGGACAGGGGCAGGCAGTTCTTC.

J is TRBJ1-1 and V is TRBV4-1; possible D gene TRBD1, 5 bases. V was trimmed by 2 bases and J by 0 bases, leaving 19 bases between them. CDR3 length: 18 amino acids. Germline CDR1 and CDR2: MGHRA and YSYEKL. In DNA form, the CDR3 reads TGCGCCAGCAGCCAATGGGAGGGGCCCTTAAAAATGAACACTGAAGCTTTCTTT. Encoded protein: CASSQWEGPLKMNTEAFF.

The V call is TRBV28, the J call TRBJ1-1; D gene uncertain. The V end was cut by 6 bases, the J end by 0 bases, with 20 bases between. Germline CDR1 MDHEN, CDR2 SYDVKM. The CDR3 is 17 residues long. The DNA of the CDR3 is TGTGCCAGCAGGAGTCCCATAATTTTTCCTATGAACACTGAAGCTTTCTTT. Translating it yields CASRSPIIFPMNTEAFF.

The chain couples TRBV7-8 to TRBJ2-5, with D possibly TRBD1 on 5 matching bases. Germline values: CDR1 SGHVS, CDR2 FQNEAQ. Trimming took 5 bases from V and 5 from J, leaving 15 bases between them. The CDR3 spans 14 residues. CDR3 DNA sequence: TGTGCCAGCAGCCCGCCAGGGATCGGCGAGACCCAGTACTTC. This gives the protein CASSPPGIGETQYF. The variable domain in full, with the rest retrieved from reference TRBV7-8 and TRBJ2-5, is GAGVSQSPRYKVAKRGQDVALRCDPISGHVSLFWYQQALGQGPEFLTYFQNEAQLDKSGLPSDRFFAERPEGSVSTLKIQRTQQEDSAVYLCASSPPGIGETQYFGPGTRLLVL.

The chain couples TRBV7-9 to TRBJ2-5; 10 bases fit TRBD1. The J call may be incorrect, as the DNA end agrees better with TRBJ2-7. The germline gives CDR1 SEHNR, CDR2 FQNEAQ (reference sequence). There are 14 residues in the CDR3. The DNA for the CDR3 is TGTGCCAGCAGCCGGACAGGGGGACCCTACGAGCAGTACTTC. This encodes CASSRTGGPYEQYF.

The chain has TRBV14 and TRBJ2-1; no clear D. The germline gives CDR1 SGHDN, CDR2 FVKESK. The CDR3 extends over 14 amino acids. The V gene lost 4 bases and the J gene lost 0 bases, with 7 bases spanning the gap. CDR3 residues: CASSPSSSYNEQFF. Here the CDR3 DNA reads TGTGCCAGCAGCCCTTCCAGCTCCTACAATGAGCAGTTCTTC.

This clone was counted between two and nine times. V is TRBV29-1 and J is TRBJ2-1; possible D gene TRBD2, 5 bases. V was cut by 8 bases and J by 1 base, with 9 bases left in between. Germline lookup yields CDR1 SQVTM and CDR2 ANQGSEA. The CDR3 spans 12 residues. The CDR3 DNA reads TGCAGCTCCAGCGGTTCCTACAATGAGCAGTTCTTC. Encoded protein: CSSSGSYNEQFF.

V gene TRBV27 combines with J gene TRBJ1-1, with D tentatively TRBD1 (5 bases). There are 13 residues in the CDR3. Germline loops: CDR1 MNHEY, CDR2 SMNVEV (reference sequence). V gave up 2 bases and J gave up 4 bases, with 8 bases separating them. CDR3 residues: CASSLNGGTEAFF. CDR3 bases: TGTGCCAGCAGTTTAAACGGGGGCACTGAAGCTTTCTTT.

This sequence joins TRBV27 and TRBJ2-5, with D tentatively TRBD1 (5 bases). The V gene lost 5 bases and the J gene lost 9 bases, with 13 bases spanning the gap. The CDR3 contains 12 residues. CDR1 and CDR2 from the germline V gene are MNHEY and SMNVEV (reference sequence). The CDR3 nucleotides are TGTGCCAGCAGTCCAGGGCCAACTCCCCAGTACTTC. Translation gives CASSPGPTPQYF.

In this sample, this clone turned up once. The chain has TRBV10-1 and TRBJ2-7, with D maybe TRBD2 (7 bases). CDR1 is WNHNN, CDR2 SYGVQD, per germline (reference sequence). This CDR3 region has 18 residues. The V gene lost 7 bases and the J gene lost 12 bases, with 37 bases spanning the gap. CDR3 sequence (DNA): TGCGCCAGCAAAAAACAACAGGGATTCACACTACGTCACTCGGGAGGGTACTTC. Residues: CASKKQQGFTLRHSGGYF.

This rearrangement joins TRBV4-2 to TRBJ2-1; 13 bases line up with TRBD2. Germline-derived CDR1 and CDR2 are LGHNA and YNFKEQ. V lost 1 base and J lost 6; bases outside the gene matches: 0. This CDR3 has 15 amino acids. The CDR3 sequence: CASSQGTSGSNEQFF. The DNA for the CDR3 is TGTGCCAGCAGCCAAGGGACTAGCGGGAGCAATGAGCAGTTCTTC.